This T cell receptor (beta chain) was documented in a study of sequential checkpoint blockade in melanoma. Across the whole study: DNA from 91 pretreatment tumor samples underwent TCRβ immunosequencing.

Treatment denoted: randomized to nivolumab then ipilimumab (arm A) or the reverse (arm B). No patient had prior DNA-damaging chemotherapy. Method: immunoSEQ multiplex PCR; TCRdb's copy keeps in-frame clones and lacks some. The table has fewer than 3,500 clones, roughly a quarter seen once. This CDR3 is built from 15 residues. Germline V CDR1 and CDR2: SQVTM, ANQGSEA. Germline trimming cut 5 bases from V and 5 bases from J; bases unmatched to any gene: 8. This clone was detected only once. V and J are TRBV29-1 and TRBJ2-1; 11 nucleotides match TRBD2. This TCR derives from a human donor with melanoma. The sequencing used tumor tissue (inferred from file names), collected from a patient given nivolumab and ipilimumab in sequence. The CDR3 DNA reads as TGCAGCGTTTCCAAACTAGCGGGGGTTGACAATGAGCAGTTCTTC. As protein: CSVSKLAGVDNEQFF.